Presented here are 3 T cell receptor beta chains from one specimen sequenced in a study of T cells in Graves' hyperthyroidism and ophthalmopathy. Using RNA transcripts as the source, TCR beta CDR3 regions were amplified. HTBI primers were used for first-round RT-PCR of the TCR CDR3. TCRdb itself ran the multiplex PCR reads through MiXCR, one entry per CDR3 protein. The sample consists of approximately 480,000 distinct CDR3 sequences, about a fifth of them appearing once. Sequencing was performed on blood. Receptors were obtained from a man aged 18 to 29 with Graves' hyperthyroidism.

The V gene is TRBV15, the J gene TRBJ1-2; D unclear. The CDR3 contains 15 residues. V lost 0 bases and J lost 4, with 12 bases in between. Germline CDR1 and CDR2: LNHNV and YYDKDF (reference sequence). The CDR3, as DNA: TGTGCCACCAGCAGAGATCTTGTGGGAAGCTATGGCTACACCTTC. This translates into CATSRDLVGSYGYTF.

On this clonotype itself: The junction does not match germline at one end; this may be a read error. The rearrangement links TRBV19 to TRBJ1-2; D unclear. Germline V gives CDR1 LNHDA, CDR2 SQIVND (reference sequence). CDR3 length: 18 residues. In nucleotides, the CDR3 is TGTGCTAGTAGCGAGGAGAGAGGGCCAGTGGGCACTAACTATGGCTACATCTTC. This gives the protein CASSEERGPVGTNYGYIF.

This clonotype appeared many times. This rearrangement joins TRBV13 to TRBJ1-1; D not certain. Trimming left V 2 bases short and J 11 bases short, with 12 bases between. The germline V gene has CDR1 PRHDT and CDR2 FYEKMQ (reference sequence). This CDR3 comprises 12 residues. The CDR3 region has the DNA TGTGCCAGCAGCTTAAAGTTGACTGGGGCTTTCTTT. Encoded protein: CASSLKLTGAFF. Using reference TRBV13 and TRBJ1-1 for the parts outside the CDR3, the full variable domain is AAGVIQSPRHLIKEKRETATLKCYPIPRHDTVYWYQQGPGQDPQFLISFYEKMQSDKGSIPDRFSAQQFSDYHSELNMSSLELGDSALYFCASSLKLTGAFFGQGTRLTVV.